The clone carrying this TCR beta chain is medium-sized (0.01 to 0.1%). This record belongs to a study of neoadjuvant anti-PD-1 for oral cavity cancer. Across the whole study: Most patients had three to four biweekly doses of 3 mg/kg nivolumab before resection.

Most tumor samples had roughly 5 ug input DNA in two replicates. The assay was immunoSEQ multiplex PCR, and TCRdb's table has in-frame clones only and misses some. This repertoire shows 40,000 or so clones, roughly 35% found once; its top ten account for 16%. Sample time point: after neoadjuvant nivolumab, at surgical resection. The CDR3 length is 12 residues. V was trimmed by 1 base and J by 4 bases, leaving 2 bases between them. Looked up from germline, CDR1 is MGHRA and CDR2 is YSYEKL. The rearrangement joins TRBV4-1 to TRBJ2-1; D is ambiguous. Sequencing was performed on tumor tissue, taken after nivolumab (anti-PD-1) treatment. This sequence originates from a person aged 40-85 years with oral cavity squamous cell carcinoma. The CDR3 nucleotides are TGCGCCAGCAGCCAAGGTTACAATGAGCAGTTCTTC. Translation: CASSQGYNEQFF.